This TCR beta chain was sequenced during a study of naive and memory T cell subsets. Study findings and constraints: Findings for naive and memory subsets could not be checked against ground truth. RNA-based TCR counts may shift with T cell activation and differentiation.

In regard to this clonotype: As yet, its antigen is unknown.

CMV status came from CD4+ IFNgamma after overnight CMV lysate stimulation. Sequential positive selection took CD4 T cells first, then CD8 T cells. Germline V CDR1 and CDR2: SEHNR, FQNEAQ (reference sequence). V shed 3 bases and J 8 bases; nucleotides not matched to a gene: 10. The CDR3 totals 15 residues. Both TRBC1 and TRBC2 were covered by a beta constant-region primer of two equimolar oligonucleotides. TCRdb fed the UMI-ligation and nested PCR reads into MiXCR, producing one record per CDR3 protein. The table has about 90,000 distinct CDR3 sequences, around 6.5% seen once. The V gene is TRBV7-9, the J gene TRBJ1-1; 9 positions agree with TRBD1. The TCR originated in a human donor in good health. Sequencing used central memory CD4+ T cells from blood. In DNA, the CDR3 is TGTGCCAGCAGCTTTGCCCCGGGACAGGGATTCGAAGCTTTCTTT. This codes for CASSFAPGQGFEAFF.